Listed below are T cell receptor beta chains from one sample, sequenced in a study of blood T cell repertoires in COVID-19. Data came from immunoSEQ multiplex PCR; TCRdb stores just in-frame clones and leaves some out. Here the sample spans some 360,000 clones, more than 75% being singletons. Sequencing used peripheral blood. These receptor sequences come from a woman aged 60 to 75 with COVID-19, enrolled during active disease. Both conserved end residues are part of each CDR3. The order of the fields is clone size, J gene, V gene, D gene, CDR3 DNA, CDR3 protein. A D gene is named only where the DNA matches it firmly. Expanded clones are given a class, and other clones once, few, many or no size at all.

many | TRBJ2-1 | TRBV5-5 | TRBD2 | TGTGCCAGCAGCTTGGGGAGCGGGGGGAACAATGAGCAGTTCTTC | CASSLGSGGNNEQFF
- | TRBJ1-6 | TRBV5-8 | - | TGTGCCAGCAGCTTGCGTAAATTTTCGAGCTCCTATAATTCACCCCTCCACTTT | CASSLRKFSSSYNSPLHF
- | TRBJ1-1 | TRBV5-1 | - | TGCGCCAGCAGCTCGGAATACAGGGAAACTGAAGCTTTCTTT | CASSSEYRETEAFF
once | TRBJ1-2 | TRBV15 | - | TGTGCCACCAGCAAACAGGGTTCCTATGGCTACACCTTC | CATSKQGSYGYTF
- | TRBJ2-7 | TRBV6-1 | TRBD1 | TGTGCCAGCAGTGAAAAAGACAGGGACTCCTACGAGCAGTACTTC | CASSEKDRDSYEQYF
- | TRBJ2-3 | TRBV10-1 | TRBD1 | TGCGCCAGCAGTCTGACAGGGACCACTAGCACAGATACGCAGTATTTT | CASSLTGTTSTDTQYF
- | TRBJ1-4 | TRBV9 | - | TGTGCCAGCAGCGTAGTAACTCCCGGCGGAGAAAAACTGTTTTTT | CASSVVTPGGEKLFF
- | TRBJ1-1 | TRBV5-6 | - | TGTGCCAGCAGCTTGGGTAGCAGGGCTACTGAAGCTTTCTTT | CASSLGSRATEAFF
- | TRBJ2-7 | TRBV7-3 | - | TGTGCCAGCAGCTCCGCGGGACGAAACTTCTCCTACGAGCAGTACTTC | CASSSAGRNFSYEQYF
- | TRBJ1-1 | TRBV20-1 | - | TGCAGTGCTAGAGATCAGATCAGGGACACTTTT | CSARDQIRDTF
- | TRBJ2-7 | TRBV9 | - | TGTGCCAGCAGCGTAATAAGTAGGGGAGAGCAGTACTTC | CASSVISRGEQYF
- | TRBJ2-7 | TRBV7-2 | TRBD2 | TGTGCCAGCCGGACTAGCGGGCCCCCCTACGAGCAGTACTTC | CASRTSGPPYEQYF
- | TRBJ2-3 | TRBV19 | TRBD2 | TGTGCCAGTAGTATCCCGGGACTAGCGTTTACGCAGTATTTT | CASSIPGLAFTQYF
- | TRBJ1-6 | TRBV2 | - | TGTGCCAGCAGCCACTATAATTCACCCCTCCACTTT | CASSHYNSPLHF
- | TRBJ1-5 | TRBV29-1 | - | TGCAGCGTTGTACTGAACAGCAATCAGCCCCAGCATTTT | CSVVLNSNQPQHF
- | TRBJ1-2 | TRBV6-5 | - | TGTGCCAGCAGCCACTATGGGGCTTCCGTGTATGGCTACACCTTC | CASSHYGASVYGYTF
- | TRBJ1-6 | TRBV5-5 | - | TGTGCCAGCAGCCCGATACTGGGGAGCTCCTATAATTCACCCCTCCACTTT | CASSPILGSSYNSPLHF
- | TRBJ2-3 | TRBV24-1 | TRBD1 | TGTGCCACCAGTGATGCTACAGGGGCCGATACGCAGTATTTT | CATSDATGADTQYF
- | TRBJ2-5 | TRBV28 | - | TGTGCCAGCAGTTTATACCAGGGGGGCAAGGAGACCCAGTACTTC | CASSLYQGGKETQYF
- | TRBJ2-5 | TRBV7-9 | TRBD1 | TGTGCCAGCAGCGTACCGGGACAGGGAACGCAGACCCAGTACTTC | CASSVPGQGTQTQYF
few | TRBJ1-2 | TRBV6-5 | - | - | CASSSSGYYGYTF
once | TRBJ2-5 | TRBV7-3 | - | TGTGCCAGCAGCTACATGGTCCAAGAGACCCAGTACTTC | CASSYMVQETQYF
- | TRBJ2-7 | TRBV5-1 | - | TGCGCCAGCAGCTTGGATCGTATGTCTACGCTCAAGCAGTACTTC | CASSLDRMSTLKQYF
- | TRBJ2-7 | TRBV6-2/TRBV6-3 | TRBD1 | TGTGCCAGCAGCTTCGGACAGGGGAGCTCCTACGAGCAGTACTTC | CASSFGQGSSYEQYF
- | TRBJ1-4 | TRBV6-5 | TRBD1 | TGTGCCAGCAGCTGGGACAGGGGTGAAAAACTGTTTTTT | CASSWDRGEKLFF
- | TRBJ1-2 | TRBV5-6 | - | TGTGCCAGCAGCCCCGGGACTGGCTATGGCTACACCTTC | CASSPGTGYGYTF
- | TRBJ2-7 | TRBV5-1 | TRBD1 | TGCGCCAGCAGCTTGGTAACTCCGGGACAGGGATACGAGCAGTACTTC | CASSLVTPGQGYEQYF
- | TRBJ2-2 | TRBV2 | - | TGTGCCAGCAGTGAATCAGGGAACACCGGGGAGCTGTTTTTT | CASSESGNTGELFF
- | TRBJ1-5 | TRBV6-6 | TRBD1 | TGTGCCAGCAGGTGGGCACAGGGGGCGAATCAGCCCCAGCATTTT | CASRWAQGANQPQHF
- | TRBJ1-1 | TRBV4-2 | TRBD1 | TGTGCCAGCAGCCAAGAGACCCGAGGGACAGGTAACACTGAAGCTTTCTTT | CASSQETRGTGNTEAFF
- | TRBJ1-2 | TRBV4-2 | - | TGTGCCAGCAGCCAAGATAAGGGAGTTAACTATGGCTACACCTTC | CASSQDKGVNYGYTF
- | TRBJ2-7 | TRBV5-5 | TRBD1 | TGTGCCAGCAGAAAAGGACAGGGTAACTACGAGCAGTACTTC | CASRKGQGNYEQYF
- | TRBJ1-4 | TRBV5-6 | TRBD1 | TGTGCCAGCAGCCAACAGACAGGGTGGAAACTGTTTTTT | CASSQQTGWKLFF
- | TRBJ2-1 | TRBV18 | TRBD2 | TGTGCCAGCTCACCACCTCGCGGGGGGGCTTACAATGAGCAGTTCTTC | CASSPPRGGAYNEQFF
- | TRBJ2-1 | TRBV20-1 | - | TGCAGTGGGGACTCCCCTGGGGAACAGTTCTTC | CSGDSPGEQFF
- | TRBJ1-4 | TRBV6-1 | - | TGTGCCAGCAGTGACGCAGGGGTCCCTGGGGAAAAACTGTTTTTT | CASSDAGVPGEKLFF
- | TRBJ2-3 | TRBV7-3 | TRBD2 | TGTGCCAGCAGCTTAGTCGGGGGGGCCACAGATACGCAGTATTTT | CASSLVGGATDTQYF
- | TRBJ2-5 | TRBV10-3 | TRBD2 | TGTGCCATCAGTGGGGGAGCGGGGCACCAAGAGACCCAGTACTTC | CAISGGAGHQETQYF
- | TRBJ1-3 | TRBV19 | - | TGTGCCAGTAGTATCCTTACGGGAACCCCTGGAAACACCATATATTTT | CASSILTGTPGNTIYF
once | TRBJ2-7 | TRBV3-1/TRBV3-2 | TRBD2 | TGTGCCAGCAGCCCTTACGGCGGGGGATCCTACGAGCAGTACTTC | CASSPYGGGSYEQYF
few | TRBJ2-4 | TRBV13 | - | TGTGCCAGCAGCTTAGGGGTGGGTTCGGCGAGTCGAGTCGAGGACATTCAGTACTTC | CASSLGVGSASRVEDIQYF
- | TRBJ1-2 | TRBV6-5 | TRBD1 | TGTGCCAGCAGAGAGACAGGGGGTAACTATGGCTACACCTTC | CASRETGGNYGYTF
once | TRBJ1-1 | TRBV6-5 | - | TGTGCCAGCAGCAAAGGACAGCTGAACACTGAAGCTTTCTTT | CASSKGQLNTEAFF
- | TRBJ1-1 | TRBV5-1 | - | TGCGCCAGCAGCTTTTCAACTGTCACTGAAGCTTTCTTT | CASSFSTVTEAFF
once | TRBJ1-2 | TRBV11-2 | - | TGTGCCAGCAGCGAGATTTCGGGTTCCGAGGGCTATGGCTACACCTTC | CASSEISGSEGYGYTF
once | TRBJ2-2 | TRBV3-1/TRBV3-2 | TRBD2 | TGTGCCAGCAGCCATCTCAGGAGCGGGGTTACCGGGGAGCTGTTTTTT | CASSHLRSGVTGELFF
- | TRBJ2-7 | TRBV5-1 | - | TGCGCCAGCAGCCCGATAAGGGGGGGGGATTACGAGCAGTACTTC | CASSPIRGGDYEQYF
- | TRBJ1-1 | TRBV6-5 | - | TGTGCCAGCAGTCCCAGGACAGAATCGAACACTGAAGCTTTCTTT | CASSPRTESNTEAFF
- | TRBJ2-7 | TRBV11-2 | TRBD2 | TGTGCCAGCAGCCCCCCGACTAGCAAGAGCTCCTACGAGCAGTACTTC | CASSPPTSKSSYEQYF
once | TRBJ1-2 | TRBV18 | TRBD1 | TGTGCCAGCTCACCCCGACTAGAGACAGGGGATGGCTACACCTTC | CASSPRLETGDGYTF
- | TRBJ2-5 | TRBV7-3 | TRBD2 | TGTGCCAGCAGCTCAGGGCGGGGGGCAGTGGAGACCCAGTACTTC | CASSSGRGAVETQYF
- | TRBJ1-1 | TRBV7-9 | - | TGTGCCAGCAGCTTATCTATCCAGGGCCAAGCTTTCTTT | CASSLSIQGQAFF
- | TRBJ2-3 | TRBV7-3 | TRBD2 | TGTGCCAGCAGCTCCGGACTAGCTTGGACAGATACGCAGTATTTT | CASSSGLAWTDTQYF
- | TRBJ2-3 | TRBV28 | TRBD2 | TGTGCCACTCTAGCGGGGCCAGATACGCAGTATTTT | CATLAGPDTQYF
- | TRBJ2-7 | TRBV5-1 | TRBD1 | TGCGCCAGCAGCTTGGTTCAGGGACAGGGGAGGTTCGAGCAGTACTTC | CASSLVQGQGRFEQYF